This T cell receptor (beta chain) originates from a study of pediatric ulcerative colitis (dated by TCRdb to the late 2010s). The study in broad terms: Among the ulcerative colitis patients, seven had pancolitis and two had left-sided colitis, and histology in every patient was consistent with ulcerative colitis. About 10 newly diagnosed, treatment-naive pediatric ulcerative colitis patients and a few non-IBD control children each provided paired blood and rectal samples. By Pediatric Ulcerative Colitis Activity Index, two patients had mild disease, four had moderate disease and three had acute severe colitis. Findings and caveats that apply to the study as a whole: Significantly higher autologous blood-rectal clonal overlap was found in ulcerative colitis patients than in controls, which suggested increased T cell trafficking to inflamed tissue. Because repertoires came from total lymphocyte DNA, patterns in rare subsets such as regulatory T cells may not be reflected. A couple of rectal CDR3 clonotypes turned up in every ulcerative colitis patient but in none of the controls. Only a handful of individuals were included in the healthy control group, which was small. Features of the rectal repertoire distinguished controls, mild-moderate colitis patients and acute severe colitis patients, and in acute severe colitis rectal diversity was lower because of clonal expansions. For technical reasons, the blood samples of a couple of patients yielded substantially fewer templates, so those samples were excluded from the blood-rectal overlap analysis.

Rearranged CDR3 beta regions were amplified from genomic DNA with multiplex V and J primers using the immunoSEQ TRB Survey service. To keep sequencing depth the same across samples, survey-level depth of up to 500,000 reads per sample was applied. The libraries were purified, combined into pools and sequenced with Illumina technology. The paper's processing steps were these. Productive clonality, sample overlap, pairwise scatters, CDR3 beta length, V/D/J gene usage and productiveness were all assessed with the immunoSEQ online tools. Alongside Shannon and Simpson indices, calculated diversity was computed as the number of unique rearrangements divided by total templates, multiplied by 100. Z-score normalized data were analyzed by principal component analysis with the R prcomp function and the ggbiplot package. Blood-rectal clonal overlap within each subject was quantified with Morisita's index. TCRdb limited this immuneACCESS table to in-frame rearrangements with V and J called. A share of clones is missing; checked studies link under half to unresolved V genes, and the rest is unexplained. D and trimming were read from the DNA, whereas the V and J calls and clone size are those reported in that table. The table for this sample lists 35,000 to 45,000 clones; roughly 85% of them were counted only once. The ten most abundant clones make up approximately 23% of the sample.

Ulcerative colitis patients had received no immunosuppressive medication before the diagnostic colonoscopy. A blood sample was drawn at the time of the colonoscopy. The Wizard kit (Promega) was used to extract genomic DNA from blood and intestinal samples. Remarks on this clone: The antigen it binds to is not known. No much larger clonotype is one base removed from it; base qualities were not supplied.

Source material: blood. The receptor's source is a girl under 18 with moderate ulcerative colitis.

CDR3 reads: CATSGGPYQPQHF. The DNA reads TGTGCCACGTCAGGGGGACCGTATCAGCCCCAGCATTTT. The chain links TRBV2 with TRBJ1-5, with 7 bases aligning to TRBD1. The CDR3, from cysteine to phenylalanine, totals 13 residues. The entry retains the CDR3 DNA only, 39 bases that are in frame from base 1. Here V drops 10 bases and J drops 5 bases, and the junction holds 8 bases not matched to any gene. Reading the germline V gene gives CDR1 SNHLY and CDR2 FYNNEI.